These T cell receptor beta chains were read from a single sample in a study of response to subunit inactivated influenza vaccine. In TCRdb, the RT-PCR reads were re-called with MiXCR into one record per CDR3 protein. The repertoire has roughly 760,000 distinct CDR3 sequences, about 20% of them found once; the top ten carry roughly a tenth. This specimen consisted of PBMCs from blood, obtained 4 to 6 days after vaccination. The receptors stem from a middle-aged man who received an inactivated influenza vaccine. Each CDR3 is given with its conserved first and last residue. The order of the fields is clone size, V gene, J gene, D gene, CDR3 protein, CDR3 DNA. The D gene is left open where the match is weak. For some rows the clone size is stated as once, few or many, or as a class when expanded; others skip it.

-	TRBV20-1	TRBJ2-5	TRBD2	CSAGRSSGGQETQYF	TGCAGTGCCGGAAGGTCTAGCGGGGGCCAAGAGACCCAGTACTTC
once	TRBV4-1	TRBJ2-7	-	CASSLKGGFYEQYF	TGCGCCAGCAGCCTTAAGGGTGGATTCTACGAGCAGTACTTC
-	TRBV20-1	TRBJ2-3	-	CSAREPGTSPDTQYF	TGCAGTGCTAGGGAGCCCGGGACATCCCCAGATACGCAGTATTTT
-	TRBV4-3	TRBJ2-2	-	CASSQDLGGAGTGELFF	TGCGCCAGCAGCCAAGATCTTGGGGGCGCCGGCACCGGGGAGCTGTTTTTT
few	TRBV5-5	TRBJ2-7	TRBD2	CASSQGLAEQYF	TGTGCCAGCAGCCAAGGACTAGCCGAGCAGTACTTC
few	TRBV6-2/TRBV6-3	TRBJ2-7	TRBD1	CASIPGQGYYEQYF	TGTGCCAGCATTCCGGGACAGGGATACTACGAGCAGTACTTC
-	TRBV5-8	TRBJ2-3	-	CASSPRGRGGDTQYF	TGTGCCAGCAGCCCTCGTGGCAGGGGAGGAGATACGCAGTATTTT
few	TRBV20-1	TRBJ2-1	-	CSARDWGRGGNEQFF	TGCAGTGCTAGAGATTGGGGCAGAGGGGGCAATGAGCAGTTCTTC
-	TRBV10-3	TRBJ2-1	-	CAIAAGLSYNEQFF	TGTGCCATCGCGGCAGGGCTTTCCTACAATGAGCAGTTCTTC
-	TRBV10-3	TRBJ1-5	-	CAISPSGPTPQHF	TGTGCCATCAGTCCGTCGGGACCTACACCCCAGCATTTT
-	TRBV14	TRBJ2-1	-	CASSPSRVISYNEQFF	TGTGCCAGCAGCCCCTCGCGCGTTATTTCGTACAATGAGCAGTTCTTC
-	TRBV20-1	TRBJ2-1	-	CSARDVGGPSYNEQFF	TGCAGTGCTAGAGATGTGGGGGGGCCCTCCTACAATGAGCAGTTCTTC
few	TRBV9	TRBJ1-3	-	CASSVAAGTSGNTIYF	TGTGCCAGCAGCGTAGCCGCCGGGACTTCTGGAAACACCATATATTTT
many	TRBV29-1	TRBJ2-1	TRBD2	CSVEDGGRAYNEQFF	TGCAGCGTTGAAGATGGGGGGAGGGCCTACAATGAGCAGTTCTTC
-	TRBV7-6	TRBJ2-2	-	CASSVGILPGELFF	TGTGCCAGCAGCGTGGGGATATTGCCCGGGGAGCTGTTTTTT
-	TRBV6-5	TRBJ2-1	TRBD1	CASSYRTGLLNEQFF	TGTGCCAGCAGTTACCGGACAGGGTTACTCAATGAGCAGTTCTTC
few	TRBV12-3/TRBV12-4	TRBJ2-1	TRBD2	CASSSGLAQNEQFF	TGTGCCAGCAGTTCCGGACTAGCCCAAAATGAGCAGTTCTTC
few	TRBV7-3	TRBJ2-3	-	CASSLKPGGVYTQYF	TGTGCCAGCAGCTTAAAGCCCGGGGGAGTTTATACGCAGTATTTT